The 27 T cell receptor beta chains reported below all come from one sample, sequenced in a study of T cell repertoires in cytomegalovirus infection. MiXCR, applied by TCRdb to the reads, yields one record per CDR3 protein. This sample has hundreds of thousands of distinct CDR3 sequences, with more than 20% found just once. Sequencing was done on a sample of CD8+ T cells from PBMCs. The receptors were gathered from a human donor in good health (CMV status not recorded). Some clones in this sample may be carry-over from other donors' samples.

On this clonotype: Given a much more abundant clone one base away, this may be a read error. Here the CDR3 reads CASSSLGGGSDYTF. The CDR3 coding sequence is TGTGCCAGCAGCTCCCTAGGCGGGGGAAGTGACTACACCTTC. The rearrangement uses TRBV7-6 and TRBJ1-2; a possible D gene is TRBD1 (5 bases). The germline gives CDR1 SGHVS, CDR2 FNYEAQ. Trimming removed 4 bases from V and 10 bases from J, with 19 bases in between. CDR3 length: 14 residues.

The gene calls are TRBV4-1 and TRBJ2-1; 11 bases match TRBD2. J lost 7 bases, V lost 0 bases, and 5 bases had no gene match. The V gene's germline CDR1 is MGHRA and CDR2 YSYEKL. The CDR3 sequence is 16 residues long. The CDR3 spells CASSQEPSGGRNEQFF. CDR3 bases: TGCGCCAGCAGCCAAGAGCCTAGCGGGGGGCGGAATGAGCAGTTCTTC.

This clonotype was counted only a few times. The V call is TRBV14, the J call TRBJ2-3, with a possible D match to TRBD1 (6 bases). This CDR3 is 16 amino acids long. From germline, CDR1 is SGHDN and CDR2 FVKESK. V lost 0 bases to trimming and J lost 2 bases, with 12 bases between them. The CDR3 nucleotides are TGTGCCAGCAGCCAAGAAACTGGGGACACCACAGATACGCAGTATTTT. Its protein product is CASSQETGDTTDTQYF.

V and J are TRBV4-3 and TRBJ2-1; D unresolved. Trimming pared 1 base from V and 8 bases from J, leaving 12 bases between. The germline V gene encodes CDR1 LGHNA and CDR2 YSLEER. The CDR3 has 14 amino acids. The CDR3 DNA sequence: TGCGCCAGCAGCCAAGTAAATGGGGTCGATGAGCAGTTCTTC. Protein: CASSQVNGVDEQFF.

This clonotype showed up just once. The chain uses TRBV20-1 and TRBJ1-5; a weak D match, TRBD1 (5 bases). The germline V gene encodes CDR1 DFQATT and CDR2 SNEGSKA (reference sequence). The CDR3 is 13 residues long. V was trimmed by 5 bases and J by 1 base, leaving 9 bases between them. The CDR3 DNA reads TGCAGTGCTGTTCGACAGAGCAATCAGCCCCAGCATTTT. This sequence encodes CSAVRQSNQPQHF.

There are many counts of this clonotype. This chain joins TRBV7-6 and TRBJ2-1; 7 positions match TRBD2. V shed 5 bases and J 5 bases; nucleotides not matched to a gene: 9. Germline loops: CDR1 SGHVS, CDR2 FNYEAQ. The CDR3 runs to 15 residues. DNA of the CDR3: TGTGCCAGCAGCCAAGGGTGGGGGGGAAACAATGAGCAGTTCTTC. This sequence encodes CASSQGWGGNNEQFF.

The chain combines TRBV7-2 with TRBJ2-7; possible D gene TRBD1, 6 bases. Germline V CDR1 and CDR2: SGHTA, FQGNSA. The CDR3 runs 16 residues. Deletions cut 5 bases from V and 1 base from J, with 18 bases between. The DNA for the CDR3 is TGTGCCAGCAGCGAGGGACACACGGCGGTGTCCTACGAGCAGTACTTC. Protein sequence: CASSEGHTAVSYEQYF.

In this sample, this clonotype turned up once. A read error may produce the germline difference seen at one junction end. This chain uses TRBV10-2 with TRBJ1-1; D is unclear. Germline V CDR1 and CDR2: WSHSY, SAAADI. This CDR3 region has 12 residues. The CDR3 spells CTSSTMNTEAFF. The CDR3 nucleotides are TGCACCAGCAGCACCATGAACACTGAAGCTTTCTTT.

This chain links TRBV14 with TRBJ2-7; 8 bases fit TRBD1. The CDR3 totals 13 residues. The V gene end was trimmed by 4 bases and the J gene end by 5 bases; junction bases not matched to a gene: 4. From germline, CDR1 is SGHDN and CDR2 FVKESK. The chain's CDR3 is CASSLRQGNEQYF. CDR3 bases: TGTGCCAGCAGCCTTAGACAGGGGAACGAGCAGTACTTC.

The chain couples TRBV7-6 to TRBJ2-3, with 13 nucleotides matching TRBD2. CDR3 size: 18 residues. The junction had 11 bases not matched to a gene; V was cut back by 6 bases and J by 2 bases. Germline loops: CDR1 SGHVS, CDR2 FNYEAQ. The DNA of the CDR3 is TGTGCCAGCAGTTTCTCACGGACTAGCGGGGGTGACACAGATACGCAGTATTTT. Its translation: CASSFSRTSGGDTDTQYF.

A remark on this clonotype: The conserved phenylalanine or tryptophan normally closing the CDR3 is absent here, so this likely arose from a read error. The chain uses TRBV23-1 and TRBJ2-2; possibly TRBD2 for D (6 bases). TRBV23-1 is reported as an ORF; its role is uncertain. Trimming stripped 2 bases from V and 2 bases from J, with 15 bases between. This CDR3 has 17 residues. The CDR3 sequence: CASSQVSGTDNTGELFS. The CDR3 nucleotides are TGCGCCAGCAGTCAAGTTAGTGGGACTGATAACACCGGGGAGCTGTTTTCT.

There are a few counts of this clonotype. V usage is TRBV2 and J usage is TRBJ2-1; D is perhaps TRBD1 or TRBD2 (5 bases each). Germline CDR1 and CDR2: SNHLY and FYNNEI. The CDR3 has 18 residues. V was shortened by 11 bases and J by 3 bases, with 29 bases between the two germline ends. The CDR3 region is CARASEGPTQIFYNEQFF. In DNA, the CDR3 is TGTGCCCGAGCTTCCGAGGGGCCGACTCAGATTTTCTACAATGAGCAGTTCTTC.

This clonotype was counted only a few times. The CDR3: CASSLGPGLYNEQFF. The CDR3 DNA follows: TGTGCCAGCAGCTTAGGCCCCGGCCTTTACAATGAGCAGTTCTTC. The chain couples TRBV7-9 to TRBJ2-1, with no clear D. Germline V lookup: CDR1 SEHNR, CDR2 FQNEAQ (reference sequence). CDR3 length: 15 residues. V gave up 1 base and J gave up 4 bases, with 11 bases separating them.

This clonotype came up many times. The rearrangement joins TRBV7-9 to TRBJ2-3, with 7 bases matching TRBD1. CDR1 is SEHNR, CDR2 FQNEAQ, per germline (reference sequence). The ends lost 5 bases at V and 4 bases at J; junction bases unmatched: 6. The CDR3 loop spans 14 amino acids. This CDR3 reads CASSPDGQADTQYF. The DNA for the CDR3 is TGTGCCAGCAGCCCCGACGGACAGGCAGATACGCAGTATTTT. Combining the CDR3 with reference TRBV7-9 and TRBJ2-3 gives the whole variable domain DTGVSQNPRHKITKRGQNVTFRCDPISEHNRLYWYRQTLGQGPEFLTYFQNEAQLEKSRLLSDRFSAERPKGSFSTLEIQRTEQGDSAMYLCASSPDGQADTQYFGPGTRLTVL.

J is TRBJ2-7 and V is TRBV7-9; the D call may be TRBD1 or TRBD2 (7 bases each). The V gene lost 4 bases and the J gene lost 4 bases, with 17 bases spanning the gap. The length of the CDR3 is 15 residues. Germline CDR1 reads SEHNR; CDR2 reads FQNEAQ (reference sequence). CDR3 amino acids: CASSSGEGARYEQYF. The CDR3 region has the DNA TGTGCCAGCAGCTCCGGGGAGGGGGCAAGGTACGAGCAGTACTTC.

This clonotype was counted only a few times. This chain uses TRBV28 with TRBJ2-7; perhaps TRBD1 as D (5 bases). Per germline, CDR1 MDHEN and CDR2 SYDVKM. The CDR3 runs to 13 residues. Trimming left V 3 bases short and J 5 bases short, with 11 bases between. The CDR3 loop is CASSLGRADEQYV. The CDR3 DNA follows: TGTGCCAGCAGTTTGGGCAGGGCAGACGAGCAGTACGTC.

This clonotype was seen more than once but under ten times. CDR3 protein: CASSRAPGDRSWGYTGELFF. The CDR3 bases are TGTGCCAGCAGCAGGGCCCCAGGGGACAGGAGTTGGGGATACACCGGGGAGCTGTTTTTT. The chain uses TRBV5-5 and TRBJ2-2; the match to TRBD1 covers 8 bases. The germline V gene encodes CDR1 SGHKS and CDR2 YYEKEE (reference sequence). CDR3 length: 20 residues. The V gene end was trimmed by 4 bases and the J gene end by 3 bases; junction bases not matched to a gene: 20. Full variable domain (rest looked up from reference TRBV5-5 and TRBJ2-2): DAGVTQSPTHLIKTRGQQVTLRCSPISGHKSVSWYQQVLGQGPQFIFQYYEKEERGRGNFPDRFSARQFPNYSSELNVNALLLGDSALYLCASSRAPGDRSWGYTGELFFGEGSRLTVL.

This clonotype was counted ten times or more. The CDR3 loop reads CASSLYYRAANTEAFF. DNA of the CDR3: TGTGCCAGCAGCTTATACTACAGGGCGGCGAACACTGAAGCTTTCTTT. The chain carries TRBV5-4 and TRBJ1-1, with D possibly TRBD1 on 6 matching bases. Trimming left V 2 bases short and J 1 base short, with 15 bases between. CDR1 and CDR2 from the germline V gene are SGHNT and YYREEE (reference sequence). This CDR3 is built from 16 residues. The entire variable domain, with the rest obtained from reference TRBV5-4 and TRBJ1-1, is as follows: ETGVTQSPTHLIKTRGQQVTLRCSSQSGHNTVSWYQQALGQGPQFIFQYYREEENGRGNFPPRFSGLQFPNYSSELNVNALELDDSALYLCASSLYYRAANTEAFFGQGTRLTVV.

The chain uses TRBV6-5 and TRBJ1-1, with a possible D match to TRBD1 (6 bases). V lost 2 bases, J lost 10 bases, and 14 bases lay in between. The germline V gene encodes CDR1 MNHEY and CDR2 SVGAGI. The CDR3 is 13 amino acids. The CDR3 nucleotides are TGTGCCAGCAGTTACGGGGGCAAACAGGGAGCTTTCTTT. Translation gives CASSYGGKQGAFF.

CDR3 amino acids: CASSSAGTVYEQYF. The DNA of the CDR3 is TGTGCCAGCAGCTCTGCCGGGACAGTCTACGAGCAGTACTTC. This chain links TRBV7-9 with TRBJ2-7, with TRBD1 identical over 7 bases. J lost 3 bases, V lost 4 bases, and 6 bases had no gene match. Germline V CDR1 and CDR2: SEHNR, FQNEAQ (reference sequence). The CDR3 spans 14 residues.

This clonotype was recorded a few times. The CDR3 region is CASSAFAGPYEQYV. CDR3 nucleotide sequence: TGTGCCAGCAGTGCCTTCGCAGGGCCCTACGAGCAGTACGTC. The rearrangement joins TRBV6-5 to TRBJ2-7; D is perhaps TRBD1 (5 bases). The V gene lost 5 bases and the J gene lost 2 bases, with 13 bases spanning the gap. This CDR3 spans 14 amino acids. From germline, CDR1 is MNHEY and CDR2 SVGAGI.

Notes on this clonotype: A much larger clone sits a single nucleotide away, making a read error possible. The genes are TRBV7-2 and TRBJ2-3; 7 bases agree with TRBD2. This CDR3 has 18 residues. CDR1 is SGHTA, CDR2 FQGNSA, per germline. The CDR3 sequence is CVSSLGVRASGVTDTQYF. CDR3 DNA sequence: TGTGTCAGCAGCTTAGGCGTTAGGGCAAGCGGGGTCACAGATACGCAGTATTTT.

This clonotype was recorded at least ten times. The chain joins TRBV7-8 to TRBJ2-6; 8 nucleotides agree with TRBD1. The CDR3 loop spans 17 amino acids. Per germline, CDR1 SGHVS and CDR2 FQNEAQ. Unmatched junction bases numbered 6, after V lost 5 bases and J lost 0 bases. CDR3 loop: CASSPRTGSSGANVLTF. The CDR3 DNA sequence: TGTGCCAGCAGCCCTAGGACAGGGAGCTCTGGGGCCAACGTCCTGACTTTC.

This clonotype was detected once. The CDR3 bases are TGCAGCGTTAAAGCGACAGGACAAAACATTCAGTACTTC. It codes for CSVKATGQNIQYF. V is TRBV29-1 and J is TRBJ2-4, with D possibly matching TRBD1 (6 bases). The germline gives CDR1 SQVTM, CDR2 ANQGSEA. V was pared by 5 bases and J by 5 bases, with 13 bases between. This CDR3 is 13 amino acids long.

This clonotype showed up many times. The V call is TRBV29-1, the J call TRBJ1-1; 7 bases fit TRBD1. Germline assignment: CDR1 SQVTM and CDR2 ANQGSEA. The V gene end was trimmed by 6 bases and the J gene end by 3 bases; junction bases not matched to a gene: 16. The CDR3 totals 16 residues. CDR3: CSVPIRGPHIDTEAFF. Here the CDR3 DNA reads TGCAGCGTCCCCATAAGGGGGCCCCACATCGACACTGAAGCTTTCTTT. Together with reference TRBV29-1 and TRBJ1-1, the CDR3 gives the full variable domain: SAVISQKPSRDICQRGTSLTIQCQVDSQVTMMFWYRQQPGQSLTLIATANQGSEATYESGFVIDKFPISRPNLTFSTLTVSNMSPEDSSIYLCSVPIRGPHIDTEAFFGQGTRLTVV.

The table lists this clonotype with a few counts. The rearrangement uses TRBV2 and TRBJ2-7, with D unresolved. The CDR3 sequence is 14 residues long. Trimming shortened V by 5 bases and J by 3 bases, and 14 bases separated the two germline ends. Looked up from germline, CDR1 is SNHLY and CDR2 is FYNNEI. CDR3 nucleotide sequence: TGTGCCAGCAGTTGGGGAACTGTAGGCTACGAGCAGTACTTC. This gives the protein CASSWGTVGYEQYF.

This clonotype was recorded at least ten times. The V gene is TRBV29-1, the J gene TRBJ2-2; TRBD1 might be the D (6 bases). This CDR3 has 13 residues. CDR1 and CDR2 from the germline V gene are SQVTM and ANQGSEA. The germline V and J ends were trimmed by 5 bases and 2 bases, with 9 bases remaining between them. Here the CDR3 reads CSVWDTNTGELFF. Written as DNA, the CDR3 is TGCAGCGTTTGGGACACAAACACCGGGGAGCTGTTTTTT.